The 2 T cell receptor beta chains given below trace back to one sample, sequenced in a study of T cells in Graves' hyperthyroidism and ophthalmopathy. Template material for amplifying TCR beta CDR3 regions consisted of RNA transcripts. With the HTBI primer set, the TCR CDR3 went through a first round of RT-PCR. TCRdb re-called the multiplex PCR reads with MiXCR, one entry per CDR3 protein. The sample lists roughly 520,000 distinct CDR3 sequences, roughly 24% occurring once. The sequenced sample was blood. The receptors here all came from a woman aged 25-40 years with Graves' ophthalmopathy.

This clonotype has ten or more counts. The chain recombines TRBV6-1 with TRBJ1-5; tentative D call: TRBD1 (5 bases). Germline V CDR1 and CDR2: MNHNS, SASEGT. Trimming removed 2 bases from V and 7 bases from J, with 15 bases in between. This CDR3 region has 15 residues. The CDR3 nucleotides read TGTGCCAGCAGTGAATCGGTTGGGGGAGGCCAGCCCCAGCATTTT. It is translated as CASSESVGGGQPQHF.

About this clonotype: One base separates it from a far larger clone, so it is likely a read error. The genes are TRBV27 and TRBJ1-5; D is uncertain. In germline, CDR1 is MNHEY, CDR2 SMNVEV (reference sequence). This CDR3 has 14 residues. Here the CDR3 DNA reads TGTGCCAGCAGTTTATCCGGGAGCAATCAGCCCCAGCAGTTT. Translation: CASSLSGSNQPQQF.